This TCR beta chain was observed in a study of long-term antiretroviral therapy in people with HIV. Study findings and constraints: Sampling of blood ran from the mid-2000s to the late 2010s, and older ART regimens were possibly in use. Narrower CDR3 length ranges marked HIV repertoires relative to controls.

Sequencing used immunoSEQ v3.0 at survey level. TCRdb's table, derived via immunoSEQ multiplex PCR, lists solely in-frame clones and lacks some. The table shows 11,000 to 15,000 clones, with about 77% occurring only once. V was shortened by 9 bases and J by 3 bases, with 14 bases between the two germline ends. The CDR3 covers 13 residues. Germline V gene data show CDR1 as LNHDA and CDR2 as SQIVND (reference sequence). In the case of this clone: Its antigen is undetermined.

This chain joins TRBV19 and TRBJ1-2; the D gene is possibly TRBD1 (6 bases). The specimen comprised unsorted PBMCs, sampled 3.1 years after starting antiretroviral therapy. The TCR sequence derives from a man in his forties with HIV. The DNA for the CDR3 is TGTGCCAGCCGACAGGCGGCCGACTATGGCTACACCTTC. Residues: CASRQAADYGYTF. The full variable domain, completed using reference TRBV19 and TRBJ1-2, is DGGITQSPKYLFRKEGQNVTLSCEQNLNHDAMYWYRQDPGQGLRLIYYSQIVNDFQKGDIAEGYSVSREKKESFPLTVTSAQKNPTAFYLCASRQAADYGYTFGSGTRLTVV.